This T cell receptor (beta chain) was captured in a study of a mutant IDH1 vaccine in newly diagnosed glioma. About the research overall: Patients were started on vaccination 4-6 weeks after radiotherapy alone, or with temozolomide cycles. Visits designated V12 and V13 were conducted at weeks 35 and 47, respectively. Study observations and caveats: Pseudoprogression appeared unlinked to shifts in leading peripheral T cell clonotypes. Of the patients, less than 95% had vaccine-induced immune responses.

Time point described: week 47, end of study. The investigators gave 300 ug of mutant IDH1 20-mer peptide in each vaccine dose, together with topical imiquimod. A word on this clone: Its antigen is unidentified.

The method was immunoSEQ multiplex PCR; TCRdb's version includes in-frame clones alone and lacks a portion of them. The table lists tens of thousands of clones, roughly 80% of them singletons. Trimming left V 6 bases short and J 7 bases short, with 15 bases between. This CDR3 spans 13 amino acids. The V gene's germline CDR1 is MGHDK and CDR2 SYGVNS. This chain connects TRBV25-1 to TRBJ1-2; perhaps TRBD1 as D (6 bases). The specimen was PBMCs, collected from a glioma patient whose treatment included an IDH1 peptide vaccine. This receptor was obtained from a woman aged 45-60 years with glioma. The CDR3 loop reads CASSQKGGSGYTF. The DNA of the CDR3 is TGTGCCAGCAGCCAAAAGGGGGGCTCTGGCTACACCTTC.